This TCR beta chain was recorded in a study of spatial heterogeneity in lung cancer. TCRdb re-analysed the 5' RACE reads in MiXCR, keeping a single row per CDR3 protein. The sample carries around 6,000 distinct CDR3 sequences, more than 12% recorded once. This clonotype showed up many times. The antigen is undetermined. A library prepared for alpha chains yielded this beta chain as an off-target read; its size is of little meaning. The time point denotes: sample taken at primary tumor resection. General study points: Higher tumor mutation counts went along with higher counts of expanded intratumoral alpha and beta TCRs.

This sample comprised lung tumor tissue, obtained at surgery. This clonotype was sampled from a male donor with early-stage non-small cell lung cancer.

The chain's CDR3 is CASSLGLAASYEQYF. CDR3 DNA sequence: TGTGCCAGCAGCTTAGGCCTAGCGGCCTCCTACGAGCAGTACTTC. This rearrangement joins TRBV7-2 to TRBJ2-7; 7 bases are a match to TRBD2. V shed 1 base, J shed 0 bases, and the junction held 3 bases outside the gene matches. CDR1 is SGHTA and CDR2 is FQGNSA in the germline V gene. The CDR3 is 15 residues long.